This entry is about one T cell receptor beta chain. Its antigen is not yet known. Per-base qualities were not stored, and no clone one base away is much larger. This entry belongs to a study of control samples from healthy donors and cancer patients (TCRdb year 2020). V and J are trimmed by 4 bases and 8 bases, and the gene matches miss 1 base of the junction. CDR1 and CDR2, per the germline V gene, are SGHDN and FVKESK. The CDR3 has 13 amino acids, counting the end cysteine and phenylalanine. The retained sequence is limited to the CDR3, 39 bases, with the frame set at the first base. The library came from the immunoSEQ multiplex PCR assay. TCRdb took this table from immuneACCESS and kept in-frame rearrangements with V and J called. Such tables lack part of the clones; where checked against another copy, unresolved V genes explain under half of the gap, and the rest is unexplained. This sample lists about 95,000 clones; roughly 90% were detected once. Clones ranked in the top ten supply roughly 14% of the sample.

The receptor's source is a woman aged 70 to 79 in good health. The rearrangement combines TRBV14 with TRBJ2-1; 11 central bases correspond to TRBD2. Sequenced sample: blood. The DNA sequence is given as TGTGCCAGCAGCCGGACTAGCGGGTATGAGCAGTTCTTC. Its protein reads: CASSRTSGYEQFF.